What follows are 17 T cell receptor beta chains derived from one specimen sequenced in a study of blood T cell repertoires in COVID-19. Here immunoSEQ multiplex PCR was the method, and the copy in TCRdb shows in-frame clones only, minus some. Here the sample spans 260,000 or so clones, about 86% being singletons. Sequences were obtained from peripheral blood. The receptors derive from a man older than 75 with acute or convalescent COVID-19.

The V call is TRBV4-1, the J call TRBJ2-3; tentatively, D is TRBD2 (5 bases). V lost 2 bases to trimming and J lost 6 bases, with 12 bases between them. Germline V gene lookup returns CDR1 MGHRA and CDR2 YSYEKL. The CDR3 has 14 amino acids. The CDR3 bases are TGCGCCAGCAGCCAACCTTCCCGCGGGGATACGCAGTATTTT. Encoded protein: CASSQPSRGDTQYF.

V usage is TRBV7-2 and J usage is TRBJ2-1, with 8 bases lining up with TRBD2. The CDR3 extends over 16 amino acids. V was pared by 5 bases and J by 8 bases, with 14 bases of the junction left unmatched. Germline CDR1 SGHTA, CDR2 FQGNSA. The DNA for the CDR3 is TGTGCCAGCAGCAGATCCGGGACTAGTGGTTACTATGAGCAGTTCTTC. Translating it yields CASSRSGTSGYYEQFF. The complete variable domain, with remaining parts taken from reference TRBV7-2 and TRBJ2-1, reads GAGVSQSPSNKVTEKGKDVELRCDPISGHTALYWYRQSLGQGLEFLIYFQGNSAPDKSGLPSDRFSAERTGGSVSTLTIQRTQQEDSAVYLCASSRSGTSGYYEQFFGPGTRLTVL.

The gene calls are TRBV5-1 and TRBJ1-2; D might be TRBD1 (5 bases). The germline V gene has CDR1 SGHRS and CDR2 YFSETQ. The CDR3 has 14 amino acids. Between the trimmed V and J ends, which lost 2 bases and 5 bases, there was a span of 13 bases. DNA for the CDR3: TGCGCCAGCAGCTTCCGGGTAGACAGATATGGCTACACCTTC. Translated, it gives CASSFRVDRYGYTF.

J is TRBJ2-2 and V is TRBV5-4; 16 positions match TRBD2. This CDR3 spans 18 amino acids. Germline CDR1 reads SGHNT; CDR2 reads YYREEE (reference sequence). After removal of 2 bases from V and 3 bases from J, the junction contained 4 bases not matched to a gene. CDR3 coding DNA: TGTGCCAGCAGCTTTGGGACTAGCGGGGGGGACTACACCGGGGAGCTGTTTTTT. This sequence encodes CASSFGTSGGDYTGELFF.

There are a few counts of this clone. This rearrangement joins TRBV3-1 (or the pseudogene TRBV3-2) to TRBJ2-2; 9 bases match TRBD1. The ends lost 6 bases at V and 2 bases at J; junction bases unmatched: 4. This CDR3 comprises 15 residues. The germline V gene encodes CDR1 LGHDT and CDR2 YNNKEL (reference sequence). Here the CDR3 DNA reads TGTGCCAGCAGTCCGGGACAGGGTAACACCGGGGAGCTGTTTTTT. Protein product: CASSPGQGNTGELFF.

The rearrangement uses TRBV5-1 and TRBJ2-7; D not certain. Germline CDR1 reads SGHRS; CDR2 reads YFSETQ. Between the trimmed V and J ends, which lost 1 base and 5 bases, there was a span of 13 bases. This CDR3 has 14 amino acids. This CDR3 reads CASSLTPGSDEQYF. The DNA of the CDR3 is TGCGCCAGCAGCTTGACCCCAGGTTCGGACGAGCAGTACTTC.

CDR3 bases: TGTGCCAGCCGCCCCGGACAGGTCTCTTCATACACCGGGGAGCTGTTTTTT. Protein sequence: CASRPGQVSSYTGELFF. The J gene is TRBJ2-2, the V gene TRBV18; TRBD1 matches 7 bases. With V trimmed by 8 bases and J by 3 bases, 15 bases remained unmatched. The V gene's germline CDR1 is KGHSH and CDR2 LQKENI. The CDR3 consists of 17 residues.

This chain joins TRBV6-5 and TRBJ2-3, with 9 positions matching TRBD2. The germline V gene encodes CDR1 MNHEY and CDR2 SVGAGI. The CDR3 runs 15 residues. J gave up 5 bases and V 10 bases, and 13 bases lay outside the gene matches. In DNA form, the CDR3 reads TGTGCCAACCACGGCGGGGGGGCGGGAGAAGATACGCAGTATTTT. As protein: CANHGGGAGEDTQYF.

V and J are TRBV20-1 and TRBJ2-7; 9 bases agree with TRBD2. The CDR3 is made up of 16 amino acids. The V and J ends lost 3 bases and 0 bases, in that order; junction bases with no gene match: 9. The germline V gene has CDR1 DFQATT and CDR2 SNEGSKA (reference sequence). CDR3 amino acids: CSASGGLAGSSYEQYF. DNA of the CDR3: TGCAGTGCTAGTGGGGGACTAGCCGGTAGCTCCTACGAGCAGTACTTC.

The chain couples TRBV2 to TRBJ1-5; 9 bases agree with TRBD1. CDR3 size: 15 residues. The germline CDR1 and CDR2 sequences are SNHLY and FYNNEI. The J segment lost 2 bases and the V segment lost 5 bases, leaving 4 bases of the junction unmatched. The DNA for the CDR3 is TGTGCCAGCAGTCGACAGGGGGGCCGCAATCAGCCCCAGCATTTT. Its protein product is CASSRQGGRNQPQHF.

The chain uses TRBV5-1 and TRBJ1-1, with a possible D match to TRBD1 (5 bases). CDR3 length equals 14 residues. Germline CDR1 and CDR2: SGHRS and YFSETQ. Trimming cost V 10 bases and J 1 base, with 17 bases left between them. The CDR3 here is CARGWGGSNTEAFF. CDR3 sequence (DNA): TGCGCCCGCGGGTGGGGGGGATCGAACACTGAAGCTTTCTTT.

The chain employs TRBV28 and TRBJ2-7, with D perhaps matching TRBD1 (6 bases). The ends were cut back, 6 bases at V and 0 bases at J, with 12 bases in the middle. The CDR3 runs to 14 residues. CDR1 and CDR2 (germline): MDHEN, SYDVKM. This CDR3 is CASSPGTTSYEQYF. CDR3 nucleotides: TGTGCCAGCAGCCCCGGGACAACCTCCTACGAGCAGTACTTC. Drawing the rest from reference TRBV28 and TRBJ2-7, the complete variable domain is DVKVTQSSRYLVKRTGEKVFLECVQDMDHENMFWYRQDPGLGLRLIYFSYDVKMKEKGDIPEGYSVSREKKERFSLILESASTNQTSMYLCASSPGTTSYEQYFGPGTRLTVT.

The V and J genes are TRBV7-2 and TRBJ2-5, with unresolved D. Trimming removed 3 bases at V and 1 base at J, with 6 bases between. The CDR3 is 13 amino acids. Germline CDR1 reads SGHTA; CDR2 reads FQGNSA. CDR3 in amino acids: CASSLLIQETQYF. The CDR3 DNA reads TGTGCCAGCAGCTTGTTAATCCAAGAGACCCAGTACTTC.

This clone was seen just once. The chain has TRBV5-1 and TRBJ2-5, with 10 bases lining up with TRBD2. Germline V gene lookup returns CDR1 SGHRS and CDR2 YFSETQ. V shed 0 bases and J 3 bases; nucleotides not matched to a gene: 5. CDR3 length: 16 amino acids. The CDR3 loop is CASSLGASGGKETQYF. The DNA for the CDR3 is TGCGCCAGCAGCTTGGGAGCTAGCGGGGGAAAAGAGACCCAGTACTTC. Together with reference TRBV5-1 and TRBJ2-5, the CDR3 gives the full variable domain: KAGVTQTPRYLIKTRGQQVTLSCSPISGHRSVSWYQQTPGQGLQFLFEYFSETQRNKGNFPGRFSGRQFSNSRSEMNVSTLELGDSALYLCASSLGASGGKETQYFGPGTRLLVL.

This chain's CDR3 is CASKRGDSYNEQFF. The CDR3 nucleotides read TGTGCCAGCAAACGGGGGGACTCCTACAATGAGCAGTTCTTC. The chain employs TRBV27 and TRBJ2-1; 7 bases agree with TRBD2. Looked up from germline, CDR1 is MNHEY and CDR2 is SMNVEV (reference sequence). This CDR3 has 14 amino acids. With V trimmed by 7 bases and J by 0 bases, 3 bases remained unmatched.

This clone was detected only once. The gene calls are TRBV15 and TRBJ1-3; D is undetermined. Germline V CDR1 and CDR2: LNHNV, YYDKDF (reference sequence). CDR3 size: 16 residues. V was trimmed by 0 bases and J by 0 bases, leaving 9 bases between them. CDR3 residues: CATSRDRDISGNTIYF. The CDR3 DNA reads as TGTGCCACCAGCAGAGATCGAGATATCTCTGGAAACACCATATATTTT.

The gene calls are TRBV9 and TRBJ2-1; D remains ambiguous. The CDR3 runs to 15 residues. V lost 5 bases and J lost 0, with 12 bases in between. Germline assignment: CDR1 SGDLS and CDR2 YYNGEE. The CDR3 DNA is TGTGCCAGCAGTCCCGGTCCGAGCTCCTACAATGAGCAGTTCTTC. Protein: CASSPGPSSYNEQFF.